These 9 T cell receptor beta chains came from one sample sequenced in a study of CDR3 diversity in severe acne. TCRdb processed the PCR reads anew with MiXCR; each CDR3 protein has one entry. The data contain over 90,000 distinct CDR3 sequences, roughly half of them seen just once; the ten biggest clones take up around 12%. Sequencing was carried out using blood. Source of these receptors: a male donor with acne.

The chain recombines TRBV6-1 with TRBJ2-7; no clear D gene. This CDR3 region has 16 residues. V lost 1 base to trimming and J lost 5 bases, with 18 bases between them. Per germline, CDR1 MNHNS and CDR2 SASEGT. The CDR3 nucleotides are TGTGCCAGCAGTGAAGTAGGGTGGGCCCCCCCGAACGAGCAGTACTTC. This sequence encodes CASSEVGWAPPNEQYF.

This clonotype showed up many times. This chain's CDR3 is CASSTSSTSGQQYF. The CDR3 bases are TGTGCCAGCAGCACCTCGTCGACTAGCGGGCAGCAGTACTTC. The chain links TRBV7-2 to TRBJ2-7, with 10 bases lining up with TRBD2. Germline V gives CDR1 SGHTA, CDR2 FQGNSA. After removal of 5 bases from V and 8 bases from J, the junction contained 9 bases not matched to a gene. There are 14 residues in the CDR3.

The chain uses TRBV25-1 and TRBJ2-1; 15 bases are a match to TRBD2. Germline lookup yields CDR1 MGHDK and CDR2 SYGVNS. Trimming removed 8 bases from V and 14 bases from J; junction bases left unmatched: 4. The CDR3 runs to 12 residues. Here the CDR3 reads CASGTSGRLEFF. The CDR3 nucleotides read TGTGCCAGCGGGACTAGCGGGAGGTTAGAGTTCTTC. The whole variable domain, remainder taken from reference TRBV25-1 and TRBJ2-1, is EADIYQTPRYLVIGTGKKITLECSQTMGHDKMYWYQQDPGMELHLIHYSYGVNSTEKGDLSSESTVSRIRTEHFPLTLESARPSHTSQYLCASGTSGRLEFFGPGTRLTVL.

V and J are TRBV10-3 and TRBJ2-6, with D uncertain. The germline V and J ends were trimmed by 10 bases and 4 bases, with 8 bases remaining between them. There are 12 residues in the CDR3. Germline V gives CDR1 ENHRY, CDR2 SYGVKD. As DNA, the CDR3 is TGTGCCAGCGAGAGAGGGGCCAACGTCCTGACTTTC. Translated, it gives CASERGANVLTF.

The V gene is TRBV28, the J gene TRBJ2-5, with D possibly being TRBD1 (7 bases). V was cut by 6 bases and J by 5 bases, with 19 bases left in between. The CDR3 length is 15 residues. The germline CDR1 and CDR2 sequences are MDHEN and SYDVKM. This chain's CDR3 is CASSPGRRGRETQYF. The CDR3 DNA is TGTGCCAGCAGCCCAGGGCGCAGGGGGAGGGAGACCCAGTACTTC.

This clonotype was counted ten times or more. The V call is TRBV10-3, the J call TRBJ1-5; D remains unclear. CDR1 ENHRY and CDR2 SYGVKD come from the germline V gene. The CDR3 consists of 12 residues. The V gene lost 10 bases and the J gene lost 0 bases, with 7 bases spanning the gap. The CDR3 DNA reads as TGTGCCAGCGCAGTTAGCAATCAGCCCCAGCATTTT. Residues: CASAVSNQPQHF.

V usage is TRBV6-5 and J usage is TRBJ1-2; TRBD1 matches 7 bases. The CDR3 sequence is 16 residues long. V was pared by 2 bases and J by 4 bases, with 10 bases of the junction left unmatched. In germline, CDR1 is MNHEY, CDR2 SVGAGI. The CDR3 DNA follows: TGTGCCAGCAGTTACCGGTCCCGGGACAGCACCTATGGCTACACCTTC. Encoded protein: CASSYRSRDSTYGYTF.

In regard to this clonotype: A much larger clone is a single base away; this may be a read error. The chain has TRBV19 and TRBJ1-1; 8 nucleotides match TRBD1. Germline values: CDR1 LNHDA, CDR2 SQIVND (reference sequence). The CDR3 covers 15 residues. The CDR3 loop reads CSSTPDRGENTEAFF. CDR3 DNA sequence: TGTTCCAGTACGCCCGACAGGGGTGAGAACACTGAAGCTTTCTTT.

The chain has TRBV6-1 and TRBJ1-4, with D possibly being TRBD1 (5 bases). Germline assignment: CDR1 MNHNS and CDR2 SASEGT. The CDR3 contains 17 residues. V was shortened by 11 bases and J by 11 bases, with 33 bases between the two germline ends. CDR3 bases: TGTGCCTGCAACGACGCAAACGATGGGCAGGGTGTAGGGAAACTGTTTTTT. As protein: CACNDANDGQGVGKLFF.